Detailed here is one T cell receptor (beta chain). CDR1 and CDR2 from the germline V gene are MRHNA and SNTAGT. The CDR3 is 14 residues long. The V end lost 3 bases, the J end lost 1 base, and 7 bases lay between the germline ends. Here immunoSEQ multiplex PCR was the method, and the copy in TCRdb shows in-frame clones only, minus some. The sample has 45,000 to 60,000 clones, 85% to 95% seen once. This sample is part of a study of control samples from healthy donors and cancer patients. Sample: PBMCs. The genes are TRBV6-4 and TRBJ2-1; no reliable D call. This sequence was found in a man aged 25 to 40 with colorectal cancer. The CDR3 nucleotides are TGTGCCAGCAGTGAGGACGTTTCCTACAATGAGCAGTTCTTC. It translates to CASSEDVSYNEQFF.